This T cell receptor beta chain is from a study of technical replicates of blood from a handful of donors. The CDR3 sequence is 15 residues long. With 7 bases removed from V and 0 bases from J, the gap between germline ends came to 16 bases. CDR1 is SGHAT and CDR2 is FQNNGV in the germline V gene. Assay used: immunoSEQ multiplex PCR; TCRdb lists only in-frame clones, some missing. The sample has over 90,000 clones; roughly 95% are singletons. The chain uses TRBV11-2 and TRBJ2-7; the D gene is possibly TRBD1 (5 bases). The sequencing sample was made of T cells isolated from PBMCs. The origin of this receptor is a human donor in good health. CDR3 amino acids: CASIDDRGISYEQYF. The CDR3 DNA sequence: TGTGCCAGCATCGACGATAGGGGAATCTCCTACGAGCAGTACTTC.